This TCR beta chain was identified during a study of T-cell memory formation after mild COVID-19. Trimming shortened V by 0 bases and J by 2 bases, and 11 bases separated the two germline ends. Germline-derived CDR1 and CDR2 are SGHKS and YYEKEE (reference sequence). This CDR3 is 15 amino acids long. TCRdb reanalysed the 5' RACE reads using MiXCR and keeps one entry per CDR3 protein. The sample lists approximately 250,000 distinct CDR3 sequences; 16% were seen once. This clonotype has at least ten counts. The receptor's source is a young man who had mild COVID-19 (a few samples of this study predate the infection). Cell type and time point are not known. The chain employs TRBV5-5 and TRBJ1-2, with no clear D. Sequences were obtained from PBMCs or a T cell subset sorted from them (not recorded which). The CDR3 protein is CASSLVPGLNYGYTF. CDR3 in DNA: TGTGCCAGCAGCTTGGTTCCAGGATTGAACTATGGCTACACCTTC.